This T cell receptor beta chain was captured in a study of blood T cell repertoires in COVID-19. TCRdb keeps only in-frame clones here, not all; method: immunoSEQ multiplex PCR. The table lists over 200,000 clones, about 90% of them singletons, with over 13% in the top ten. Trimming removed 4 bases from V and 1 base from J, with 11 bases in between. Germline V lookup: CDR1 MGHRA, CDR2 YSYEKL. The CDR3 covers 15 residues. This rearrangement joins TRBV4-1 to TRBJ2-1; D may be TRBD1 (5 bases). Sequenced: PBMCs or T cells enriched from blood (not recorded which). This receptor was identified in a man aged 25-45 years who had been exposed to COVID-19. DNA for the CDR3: TGCGCCAGCAGCCCCACAAGGGGATCCTACAATGAGCAGTTCTTC. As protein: CASSPTRGSYNEQFF.